The 27 T cell receptor beta chains below all came from one sample that was sequenced in a study of cytomegalovirus exposure and HLA in healthy donors (dated by TCRdb to 2015 to 2018). The library was produced with the immunoSEQ multiplex PCR assay. A mixture of 60 forward primers for TCR Vbeta segments and 13 reverse primers for TCR Jbeta segments was used in the multiplex PCR. What TCRdb holds here is the immuneACCESS table cut down to in-frame rearrangements. Part of the clones is not present; checked against another copy, under half of the missing clones reflect an unresolved V gene, and the others are unexplained. Present in this sample are 95,000 to 150,000 clones, 15% of which were seen just once. Under 2% of the sample is taken by the ten largest. Sequenced input: PBMCs. The receptor source for this set is a woman between 18 and 29 years old in good health and CMV-seronegative.

This clone was detected only a few times. The J gene is TRBJ2-4, the V gene TRBV30; TRBD2 is a possible D gene (5 bases). This CDR3 spans 14 amino acids. V lost 0 bases to trimming and J lost 0 bases, with 6 bases between them. From germline, CDR1 is GTSNPN and CDR2 SVGIG (reference sequence). CDR3 coding DNA: TGTGCCTGGAGTGTAGGACTAGCCAAAAACATTCAGTACTTC. Amino acid sequence: CAWSVGLAKNIQYF. Supplemented by reference TRBV30 and TRBJ2-4, the full variable domain reads SQTIHQWPATLVQPVGSPLSLECTVEGTSNPNLYWYRQAAGRGLQLLFYSVGIGQISSEVPQNLSASRPQDRQFILSSKKLLLSDSGFYLCAWSVGLAKNIQYFGAGTRLSVL.

This clone was seen only a few times. This sequence joins TRBV7-6 and TRBJ1-1; maybe TRBD1 (5 bases). This CDR3 has 15 residues. V lost 2 bases and J lost 1, with 11 bases in between. The germline V gene encodes CDR1 SGHVS and CDR2 FNYEAQ. Written as DNA, the CDR3 is TGTGCCAGCAGCTTAAAAGACACAGGGAACACTGAAGCTTTCTTT. Amino acid sequence: CASSLKDTGNTEAFF.

J is TRBJ2-7 and V is TRBV19; TRBD2 aligns across 8 bases. V was clipped by 6 bases and J by 1 base; unmatched bases: 5. Germline V CDR1 and CDR2: LNHDA, SQIVND (reference sequence). This CDR3 is built from 14 residues. CDR3 loop: CASRTTSASYEQYF. In DNA, the CDR3 is TGTGCCAGTAGAACGACTAGCGCTTCCTACGAGCAGTACTTC.

V usage is TRBV25-1 and J usage is TRBJ1-2; 7 nucleotides align to TRBD1. The germline gives CDR1 MGHDK, CDR2 SYGVNS. V was clipped by 4 bases and J by 3 bases; unmatched bases: 2. The CDR3 is 13 residues long. This CDR3 is CASSADRDYGYTF. CDR3 bases: TGTGCCAGCAGTGCCGACAGGGACTATGGCTACACCTTC.

The rearrangement uses TRBV30 and TRBJ2-2; 9 positions agree with TRBD1. Germline V gives CDR1 GTSNPN, CDR2 SVGIG (reference sequence). There are 14 residues in the CDR3. V shed 3 bases, J shed 1 base, and the junction held 0 bases outside the gene matches. DNA for the CDR3: TGTGCCTGGAGGGGACAGGGGAACACCGGGGAGCTGTTTTTT. As protein: CAWRGQGNTGELFF.

This clone came up a few times. This chain joins TRBV27 and TRBJ1-4; no clear D. This CDR3 comprises 14 residues. Trimming took 3 bases from V and 8 from J, leaving 13 bases between them. Germline CDR1 is MNHEY and CDR2 is SMNVEV (reference sequence). The CDR3, as DNA: TGTGCCAGCAGTTTTCTGGGAGGTGAGGAAAAACTGTTTTTT. This translates into CASSFLGGEEKLFF.

This clone has a handful of counts. The chain employs TRBV6-5 and TRBJ1-5, with D possibly matching TRBD1 (6 bases). The CDR3 spans 14 residues. Germline CDR1 and CDR2: MNHEY and SVGAGI. The ends were cut back, 6 bases at V and 5 bases at J, with 14 bases in the middle. CDR3 DNA sequence: TGTGCCAGCAGACTACGACGGACAGATCAGCCCCAGCATTTT. Translation gives CASRLRRTDQPQHF.

This clone turned up a few times. The chain is built from TRBV7-9 and TRBJ2-5; D may be TRBD2 (7 bases). V lost 3 bases and J lost 5, with 13 bases in between. Germline loops: CDR1 SEHNR, CDR2 FQNEAQ (reference sequence). CDR3 length equals 14 residues. CDR3 bases: TGTGCCAGCAGCTTCCGCAGGGGAGGGGAGACCCAGTACTTC. The encoded protein is CASSFRRGGETQYF.

This chain links TRBV28 with TRBJ2-2, with TRBD2 identical over 7 bases. After removal of 2 bases from V and 0 bases from J, the junction contained 0 bases not matched to a gene. The CDR3 consists of 15 residues. Looked up from germline, CDR1 is MDHEN and CDR2 is SYDVKM. The DNA for the CDR3 is TGTGCCAGCAGTTTAGGGGGGGCGAACACCGGGGAGCTGTTTTTT. Its protein product is CASSLGGANTGELFF. The full variable domain, its missing parts supplied by reference TRBV28 and TRBJ2-2, is DVKVTQSSRYLVKRTGEKVFLECVQDMDHENMFWYRQDPGLGLRLIYFSYDVKMKEKGDIPEGYSVSREKKERFSLILESASTNQTSMYLCASSLGGANTGELFFGEGSRLTVL.

The V and J genes are TRBV28 and TRBJ2-7, with a possible D match to TRBD1 (6 bases). CDR1 is MDHEN, CDR2 SYDVKM, per germline. This CDR3 region has 13 residues. V lost 8 bases, J lost 5 bases, and 16 bases lay in between. CDR3 residues: CASQQGSSHEQYF. CDR3 DNA: TGTGCCAGCCAACAGGGATCTTCCCACGAGCAGTACTTC.

The V and J genes are TRBV6-5 and TRBJ2-7; TRBD2 might be the D (5 bases). V was cut by 0 bases and J by 2 bases, with 14 bases left in between. From germline, CDR1 is MNHEY and CDR2 SVGAGI. The CDR3 runs to 16 residues. The CDR3 spells CASSYSWVDSTYEQYF. Here the CDR3 DNA reads TGTGCCAGCAGTTACTCGTGGGTGGACTCAACCTACGAGCAGTACTTC.

This clone was found a few times. The chain is built from TRBV19 and TRBJ2-4, with D maybe TRBD2 (5 bases). Germline CDR1 LNHDA, CDR2 SQIVND (reference sequence). The CDR3 loop spans 13 amino acids. Trimming left V 7 bases short and J 7 bases short, with 14 bases between. The CDR3 bases are TGTGCCAGTACTCGGCAAGGCGGGAACATTCAGTACTTC. It yields the protein CASTRQGGNIQYF. Full variable domain (missing parts from reference TRBV19 and TRBJ2-4): DGGITQSPKYLFRKEGQNVTLSCEQNLNHDAMYWYRQDPGQGLRLIYYSQIVNDFQKGDIAEGYSVSREKKESFPLTVTSAQKNPTAFYLCASTRQGGNIQYFGAGTRLSVL.

This clone came up a few times. This chain links TRBV19 with TRBJ1-5; possibly TRBD1 for D (5 bases). Germline values: CDR1 LNHDA, CDR2 SQIVND (reference sequence). Trimming took off 9 bases at V and 6 bases at J, with 21 bases between the two ends. This CDR3 is built from 15 residues. Here the CDR3 reads CASGDYGRMGQPQHF. As DNA, the CDR3 is TGTGCCAGCGGGGACTATGGCAGAATGGGTCAGCCCCAGCATTTT.

This clone was counted only a few times. Here the CDR3 DNA reads TGCGCCAGCAGCCAAGATTATAGCGGTTTACAAGAGACCCAGTACTTC. Translation gives CASSQDYSGLQETQYF. V gene TRBV4-1 combines with J gene TRBJ2-5, with D tentatively TRBD2 (6 bases). V lost 0 bases and J 2 bases, leaving 13 bases between the germline ends. The length of the CDR3 is 16 residues. Per germline, CDR1 MGHRA and CDR2 YSYEKL.

This clone occurred a few times. This chain links TRBV5-1 with TRBJ1-4; the D gene is possibly TRBD1 (5 bases). V was clipped by 5 bases and J by 7 bases, with 9 bases between them. There are 12 residues in the CDR3. Germline V gene sequence: CDR1 SGHRS, CDR2 YFSETQ. Written as DNA, the CDR3 is TGCGCCAGCAGGGGGAGGGGTGAAAAACTGTTTTTT. Protein: CASRGRGEKLFF.

The chain joins TRBV5-1 to TRBJ1-3, with D uncertain. CDR1 is SGHRS, CDR2 YFSETQ, per germline. V was cut by 1 base and J by 1 base, with 12 bases left in between. The CDR3 contains 16 residues. The CDR3 DNA reads TGCGCCAGCAGCTTGTCTCAGGTGCCTTCTGGAAACACCATATATTTT. Its protein is CASSLSQVPSGNTIYF.

The V call is TRBV7-9, the J call TRBJ1-6; D unresolved. The CDR3 spans 12 residues. Germline CDR1 reads SEHNR; CDR2 reads FQNEAQ (reference sequence). V was trimmed by 6 bases and J by 7 bases, leaving 7 bases between them. CDR3 sequence reads: CASSRFNSPLHF. The CDR3, as DNA: TGTGCCAGCAGTCGTTTCAATTCACCCCTCCACTTT.

This clone was counted a few times. This sequence joins TRBV30 and TRBJ1-4, with D possibly TRBD1 on 5 matching bases. Germline V gene sequence: CDR1 GTSNPN, CDR2 SVGIG (reference sequence). CDR3 size: 14 residues. Trimming removed 1 base from V and 7 bases from J, with 13 bases in between. This chain's CDR3 is CAWSGGTKGEKLFF. In nucleotides, the CDR3 is TGTGCCTGGAGTGGCGGGACCAAGGGTGAAAAACTGTTTTTT.

The gene calls are TRBV10-1 and TRBJ2-2; D call uncertain. Germline assignment: CDR1 WNHNN and CDR2 SYGVQD (reference sequence). This CDR3 has 14 amino acids. Trimming left V 10 bases short and J 1 base short, with 13 bases between. The CDR3 reads CATSPSRNTGELFF. Here the CDR3 DNA reads TGCGCCACCTCTCCGTCCAGGAACACCGGGGAGCTGTTTTTT.

This clone has more than one count but fewer than ten. The rearrangement joins TRBV27 to TRBJ2-1, with 8 bases fitting TRBD2. J lost 0 bases, V lost 3 bases, and 4 bases had no gene match. This CDR3 has 16 amino acids. CDR1 is MNHEY and CDR2 is SMNVEV in the germline V gene (reference sequence). The CDR3 protein is CASSFSAGGSYNEQFF. CDR3 coding DNA: TGTGCCAGCAGTTTCTCCGCGGGAGGCTCCTACAATGAGCAGTTCTTC.

The gene calls are TRBV5-4 and TRBJ1-2, with TRBD1 as a possible D gene (6 bases). Germline CDR1 is SGHNT and CDR2 is YYREEE (reference sequence). V lost 6 bases and J lost 7, with 31 bases in between. This CDR3 contains 18 residues. DNA of the CDR3: TGTGCCAGCACCCAAGACCTGACAGGCTTCTCACAAAGGTCTGGCTACACCTTC. Residues: CASTQDLTGFSQRSGYTF. The full variable domain, in which reference TRBV5-4 and TRBJ1-2 provide the parts outside the CDR3, is ETGVTQSPTHLIKTRGQQVTLRCSSQSGHNTVSWYQQALGQGPQFIFQYYREEENGRGNFPPRFSGLQFPNYSSELNVNALELDDSALYLCASTQDLTGFSQRSGYTFGSGTRLTVV.

CDR3 bases: TGTGCCAGCAGCCCGGGGTCGGGTCAGCGGAGATGGCCCCAGCATTTT. This sequence encodes CASSPGSGQRRWPQHF. The chain employs TRBV4-2 and TRBJ1-5, with D unclear. V was pared by 4 bases and J by 9 bases, with 22 bases between. Germline V gene sequence: CDR1 LGHNA, CDR2 YNFKEQ. The CDR3 runs 16 residues.

The V call is TRBV4-3, the J call TRBJ2-5; D is possibly TRBD1 (6 bases). The CDR3 is 16 amino acids. The germline V gene encodes CDR1 LGHNA and CDR2 YSLEER. Trimming shortened V by 0 bases and J by 2 bases, and 13 bases separated the two germline ends. The CDR3 DNA reads as TGCGCCAGCAGCCAAGACCAGGGTAGGGGGCAAGAGACCCAGTACTTC. Encoded protein: CASSQDQGRGQETQYF.

The chain has TRBV2 and TRBJ2-7, with TRBD1 matching 8 bases. Germline V gene data show CDR1 as SNHLY and CDR2 as FYNNEI. This CDR3 has 15 amino acids. V lost 1 base and J lost 6; bases outside the gene matches: 8. CDR3 in DNA: TGTGCCAGCAGTGAAGAGGGTCAGGGGGCCTCCGAGCAGTACTTC. It translates to CASSEEGQGASEQYF. The full variable domain, rest sourced from reference TRBV2 and TRBJ2-7, is EPEVTQTPSHQVTQMGQEVILRCVPISNHLYFYWYRQILGQKVEFLVSFYNNEISEKSEIFDDQFSVERPDGSNFTLKIRSTKLEDSAMYFCASSEEGQGASEQYFGPGTRLTVT.

This chain links TRBV6-1 with TRBJ2-7; 9 positions agree with TRBD2. The germline CDR1 and CDR2 sequences are MNHNS and SASEGT. The J segment lost 2 bases and the V segment lost 6 bases, leaving 2 bases of the junction unmatched. The CDR3 spans 13 residues. CDR3 amino acids: CASRREGTYEQYF. The CDR3 DNA sequence: TGTGCCAGCAGGCGGGAGGGGACCTACGAGCAGTACTTC.

This clone showed up just a few times. This chain links TRBV19 with TRBJ1-5, with D perhaps matching TRBD1 (6 bases). The CDR3 contains 14 residues. CDR1 is LNHDA and CDR2 is SQIVND in the germline V gene (reference sequence). Trimming pared 1 base from V and 7 bases from J, leaving 11 bases between. Written as DNA, the CDR3 is TGTGCCAGTAGTATAGGAGGGGGTCACCAGCCCCAGCATTTT. Translation gives CASSIGGGHQPQHF.

The chain uses TRBV10-3 and TRBJ2-2, with D unresolved. This CDR3 contains 16 residues. V was trimmed by 0 bases and J by 3 bases, leaving 11 bases between them. Germline CDR1 and CDR2: ENHRY and SYGVKD. Here the CDR3 DNA reads TGTGCCATCAGTGAGTCCCACAGATCGTACACCGGGGAGCTGTTTTTT. This codes for CAISESHRSYTGELFF.